These T cell receptor beta chains were read from a single sample in a study of cytomegalovirus exposure and HLA in healthy donors. Assay: immunoSEQ multiplex PCR; the TCRdb copy retains only in-frame clones and omits some. Of around 150,000 clones detected, 81% appear once; the ten largest clones hold approximately 13%. Material: PBMCs. Receptors were obtained from a woman aged 50 to 60 in good health and CMV-seronegative. CDR3s include the opening cysteine and the closing phenylalanine or tryptophan. D genes are given only for firm matches. Not every row has a clone size; where given, it reads once, few, many or a size class.

>TRBV19|TRBD2|once|TRBJ2-5
TGTGCCAGTAGCCCGAGGGGAGCGGGAGGAGAGACCCAGTACTTC
CASSPRGAGGETQYF
>TRBV2|TRBD2|.|TRBJ2-7
TGTGCCAGCAGTGAAGTGGGGCGGGGGGGCAGCGAGCAGTACTTC
CASSEVGRGGSEQYF
>TRBV6-5|.|.|TRBJ1-1
TGTGCCAGCAGTTACCATCTTGGGCAAATGAACACTGAAGCTTTCTTT
CASSYHLGQMNTEAFF
>TRBV29-1|.|.|TRBJ2-2
TGCAGTGTTTGGACAGCCACCGGGGAGCTGTTTTTT
CSVWTATGELFF
>TRBV9|TRBD1|.|TRBJ1-2
TGTGCCAGCAGCGTAACGGGACAGGGGGCACTTGGCTACACCTTC
CASSVTGQGALGYTF
>TRBV5-6|.|few|TRBJ2-7
TGTGCCAGCAGCTCCGGAGCAGGGAGGCGCGAGCAGTACTTC
CASSSGAGRREQYF
>TRBV27|TRBD2|.|TRBJ2-3
TGTGCCAGCAGTCGGAAGGAGACTAGCCCGAGGGGCACAGATACGCAGTATTTT
CASSRKETSPRGTDTQYF
>TRBV19|TRBD1|.|TRBJ2-1
TGTGCCAGTAGTATCGACAGGGTAACCTACAATGAGCAGTTCTTC
CASSIDRVTYNEQFF
>TRBV4-2|.|.|TRBJ2-2
TGTGCCAGCAGCAGGGCGGGGACGAACACCGGGGAGCTGTTTTTT
CASSRAGTNTGELFF
>TRBV15|TRBD1|.|TRBJ2-7
TGTGCCACCAGCAGATCGAAGACAGGGGGAGATTCCGAGCAGTACTTC
CATSRSKTGGDSEQYF
>TRBV4-1|TRBD2|.|TRBJ2-3
TGCGCCAGCAGCCGCCAGGGTAACGGGGGGGCCGCAGATACGCAGTATTTT
CASSRQGNGGAADTQYF
>TRBV28|.|.|TRBJ2-3
TGTGCCAGCAGTTTATTCGGAGATACGCAGTATTTT
CASSLFGDTQYF
>TRBV6-1|.|.|TRBJ1-1
TGTGCCAGCAGCCCCCAGGGGATTGGGAACACTGAAGCTTTCTTT
CASSPQGIGNTEAFF
>TRBV19|.|.|TRBJ1-1
TGTGCCAGTAGTTCCACCATTTACTTGAACACTGAAGCTTTCTTT
CASSSTIYLNTEAFF
>TRBV6-9|.|.|TRBJ2-5
TGTGCCAGCAGCCAGGACGGGAAAGAGACCCAGTACTTC
CASSQDGKETQYF
>TRBV6-5|.|.|TRBJ1-4
TGTGCCAGCAGAAGGGCAGGGTTGACTAATGAAAAACTGTTTTTT
CASRRAGLTNEKLFF
>TRBV7-2|TRBD1|.|TRBJ1-1
TGTGCCAGCAGCTTAATGGAAGGGGGCATAGCTTTCTTT
CASSLMEGGIAFF
>TRBV6-1|.|.|TRBJ1-2
TGTGCCAGCAGTCCTAGGGAGGCTAACTATGGCTACACCTTC
CASSPREANYGYTF
>TRBV27|.|.|TRBJ1-5
TGTGCCAGCAGTTTACAGGGGTCGGGGCAGCCCCAGCATTTT
CASSLQGSGQPQHF
>TRBV28|TRBD1|.|TRBJ1-2
TGTGCCAGCAGACCTTGGGACAGCCCCTATGGCTACACCTTC
CASRPWDSPYGYTF
>TRBV27|.|.|TRBJ2-7
TGTGCCAGCGGAAGGCCGGGACACAGCTCCTACGAGCAGTACTTC
CASGRPGHSSYEQYF
>TRBV4-2|TRBD2|.|TRBJ2-5
TGTGCCAGCAGCCGAGAACTAGCGGGGGGGCAAGAGACCCAGTACTTC
CASSRELAGGQETQYF
>TRBV5-6|.|once|TRBJ2-5
TGTGCCAGCAGCTTGGACCCAGGCGCTGGGGAGACCCAGTACTTC
CASSLDPGAGETQYF
>TRBV29-1|TRBD2|.|TRBJ2-7
TGCAGCGTTGTGGGACTAGCGGACACCTACGAGCAGTACTTC
CSVVGLADTYEQYF
>TRBV2|TRBD1|.|TRBJ1-1
TGTGCCAGGGGGACAGGGGGCGAGAACACTGAAGCTTTCTTT
CARGTGGENTEAFF
>TRBV9|.|.|TRBJ1-4
TGTGCCAGCAGCGTAGGAGGGGGTGGTAATGAAAAACTGTTTTTT
CASSVGGGGNEKLFF
>TRBV7-9|.|.|TRBJ1-2
TGTGCCAGCAGCCTACTCGGACAGTCAAGTGGCTACACCTTC
CASSLLGQSSGYTF
>TRBV4-2|.|.|TRBJ2-7
TGTGCCAGCAGCCAAGAGATGGCGGGTTCGGGGGAGCAGTACTTC
CASSQEMAGSGEQYF
>TRBV5-7|.|.|TRBJ2-5
TGTGCCAGCAGCCCAAGGACTGCTAAAGAGACCCAGTACTTC
CASSPRTAKETQYF
>TRBV28|TRBD1|.|TRBJ2-5
TGTACCAGCACAGGGACAGCTCCGCAAGAGACCCAGTACTTC
CTSTGTAPQETQYF
>TRBV28|.|.|TRBJ2-1
TGTGCCAGCAGTTTACCGACAGGGACTCTCAATGAGCAGTTCTTC
CASSLPTGTLNEQFF
>TRBV9|TRBD2|.|TRBJ2-2
TGTGCCAGCAGCGTAGAAGCGGGGGGGCGCACCGGGGAGCTGTTTTTT
CASSVEAGGRTGELFF
>TRBV10-2|TRBD2|.|TRBJ2-7
TGCGCCAGCGTCGTAGCGGGGGGACCCTACGAGCAGTACTTC
CASVVAGGPYEQYF